Each of the 19 T cell receptor beta chains below was sequenced from the same sample in a study of blood T cells in healthy people across ages. Together with a sample-barcoded 5' primer, a J-beta primer mix was included in a second PCR lasting about 7 to 12 cycles. MiXCR, run by TCRdb on the 5' RACE reads, gives a single entry per CDR3 protein. Of about 800,000 distinct CDR3 sequences listed, 20% to 25% are singletons. The sample was also linked to a second study, of T cells of mothers and their children.

The sequenced material came from blood. The receptor set was obtained from a boy between 5 and 17 years old in good health.

The chain recombines TRBV6-5 with TRBJ2-3; D call uncertain. The CDR3 spans 13 residues. The V and J ends lost 8 bases and 4 bases respectively, with 13 bases between them. The V gene's germline CDR1 is MNHEY and CDR2 SVGAGI. Here the CDR3 DNA reads TGTGCCAGCCGGCCCCAGCTACCAGATACGCAGTATTTT. Residues: CASRPQLPDTQYF.

The chain employs TRBV28 and TRBJ2-5; the D call may be TRBD1 or TRBD2 (5 bases each). The CDR3 has 14 residues. The germline V and J ends were trimmed by 9 bases and 2 bases, with 16 bases remaining between them. Germline V gives CDR1 MDHEN, CDR2 SYDVKM. CDR3 DNA sequence: TGTGCCAGTCAAGGGACCTTCGTGCAAGAGACCCAGTACTTC. Protein product: CASQGTFVQETQYF. The full variable domain, completed using reference TRBV28 and TRBJ2-5, is DVKVTQSSRYLVKRTGEKVFLECVQDMDHENMFWYRQDPGLGLRLIYFSYDVKMKEKGDIPEGYSVSREKKERFSLILESASTNQTSMYLCASQGTFVQETQYFGPGTRLLVL.

This rearrangement joins TRBV20-1 to TRBJ2-5; weak D call: TRBD2 (6 bases). Trimming pared 3 bases from V and 5 bases from J, leaving 19 bases between. Germline V gene data show CDR1 as DFQATT and CDR2 as SNEGSKA (reference sequence). The CDR3 spans 15 residues. CDR3 DNA sequence: TGCAGTGCTAGTCCGGTAGCGGCTAGGGCGGAGACCCAGTACTTC. It specifies CSASPVAARAETQYF.

The CDR3 nucleotides read TGCAGCGAGTACGGACAGCAAGAGACCCAGTACTTC. Encoded protein: CSEYGQQETQYF. The chain links TRBV29-1 to TRBJ2-5; maybe TRBD1 (6 bases). The CDR3 is made up of 12 amino acids. The germline CDR1 and CDR2 sequences are SQVTM and ANQGSEA. Trimming shortened V by 7 bases and J by 2 bases, and 11 bases separated the two germline ends.

This clonotype turned up a few times. This chain connects TRBV4-2 to TRBJ1-2; 7 bases fit TRBD1. V shed 0 bases and J 4 bases; nucleotides not matched to a gene: 5. Germline CDR1 LGHNA, CDR2 YNFKEQ. CDR3 length: 15 amino acids. CDR3 residues: CASSQDLGQTYGYTF. CDR3 nucleotides: TGTGCCAGCAGCCAAGACCTGGGACAGACCTATGGCTACACCTTC.

The rearrangement links TRBV28 to TRBJ1-3; D uncertain. The CDR3 spans 15 residues. Germline values: CDR1 MDHEN, CDR2 SYDVKM. Trimming stripped 2 bases from V and 0 bases from J, with 8 bases between. The CDR3 DNA reads as TGTGCCAGCAGTTTAGTCCCCAACTCTGGAAACACCATATATTTT. Its protein product is CASSLVPNSGNTIYF.

This clonotype was detected only a few times. The genes are TRBV25-1 and TRBJ2-5; D tentatively reads TRBD1 or TRBD2 (5 bases each). Germline V CDR1 and CDR2: MGHDK, SYGVNS. Trimming took off 8 bases at V and 3 bases at J, with 13 bases between the two ends. CDR3 length: 13 amino acids. The CDR3 nucleotides are TGTGCCAGCGGTGTGGGACGGAAAGAGACCCAGTACTTC. Its translation: CASGVGRKETQYF.

This clonotype was seen more than once but under ten times. V is TRBV11-2 and J is TRBJ2-4; 8 bases are shared with TRBD2. The junction had 11 bases not matched to a gene; V was cut back by 5 bases and J by 8 bases. This CDR3 region has 15 residues. The germline V gene encodes CDR1 SGHAT and CDR2 FQNNGV. The CDR3 sequence is CASSTIGGGLDIQYF. The CDR3 nucleotides read TGTGCCAGCAGCACAATCGGCGGGGGGTTGGACATTCAGTACTTC.

The chain employs TRBV3-1 and TRBJ1-5, with 10 bases lining up with TRBD1. This CDR3 region has 17 residues. Germline lookup yields CDR1 LGHDT and CDR2 YNNKEL (reference sequence). V lost 0 bases to trimming and J lost 6 bases; unmatched junction nucleotides: 8. The CDR3 reads CASSQERGQGFTQPQHF. The CDR3 nucleotides read TGTGCCAGCAGCCAAGAGAGGGGACAGGGGTTTACTCAGCCCCAGCATTTT.

The CDR3 DNA is TGTGCCAGCAGTCAGACTCTGGGTCAGCCCCAGCATTTT. This codes for CASSQTLGQPQHF. The chain recombines TRBV12-3 or TRBV12-4 with TRBJ1-5; D remains unclear. This CDR3 has 13 residues. V lost 5 bases and J 6 bases, leaving 11 bases between the germline ends.

This clonotype was observed a handful of times. CDR3 in DNA: TGTGCCAGCAGCGTACAGGGGGGCACCTCCTACAATGAGCAGTTCTTC. Translated, it gives CASSVQGGTSYNEQFF. The chain links TRBV5-4 to TRBJ2-1; 8 bases are a match to TRBD1. The germline V gene encodes CDR1 SGHNT and CDR2 YYREEE (reference sequence). The CDR3 is 16 residues long. V dropped 4 bases and J dropped 0; count of bases not matched to a gene: 6. Full variable domain (outside the CDR3, taken from reference TRBV5-4 and TRBJ2-1): ETGVTQSPTHLIKTRGQQVTLRCSSQSGHNTVSWYQQALGQGPQFIFQYYREEENGRGNFPPRFSGLQFPNYSSELNVNALELDDSALYLCASSVQGGTSYNEQFFGPGTRLTVL.

This clonotype was seen more than once but under ten times. The chain has TRBV28 and TRBJ2-3, with D maybe TRBD2 (7 bases). Germline V gene lookup returns CDR1 MDHEN and CDR2 SYDVKM. This CDR3 spans 16 amino acids. V was cut by 4 bases and J by 5 bases, with 19 bases left in between. CDR3 in amino acids: CASSSLRGPPGDTQYF. CDR3 sequence (DNA): TGTGCCAGCAGTTCGTTGCGGGGGCCTCCGGGAGATACGCAGTATTTT.

This clonotype was picked up a small number of times. The chain has TRBV19 and TRBJ2-2, with D possibly matching TRBD1 (8 bases). The CDR3 contains 16 residues. The germline V gene encodes CDR1 LNHDA and CDR2 SQIVND (reference sequence). V was clipped by 8 bases and J by 6 bases, with 22 bases between them. CDR3: CASRWGGQDNAGELFF. The CDR3 bases are TGTGCCAGTCGCTGGGGGGGACAGGATAACGCCGGGGAGCTGTTTTTT.

As to this clonotype: The junction and the germline gene differ at one end; a read error may be behind it. The J gene is TRBJ2-5, the V gene TRBV4-3; 7 bases fit TRBD1. The DNA end lines up better with TRBJ2-7; the J call may be wrong. Per germline, CDR1 LGHNA and CDR2 YSLEER. This CDR3 has 15 amino acids. Here the CDR3 reads CVSSLSRDSHYEQYF. The CDR3 DNA reads as TGCGTCAGCAGCCTTAGCCGGGACAGCCACTACGAGCAGTACTTC.

The chain carries TRBV9 and TRBJ1-2; D gene uncertain. Germline V lookup: CDR1 SGDLS, CDR2 YYNGEE. Trimming shortened V by 3 bases and J by 0 bases, and 12 bases separated the two germline ends. This CDR3 is 15 amino acids long. The CDR3 reads CASSAWGIANYGYTF. DNA of the CDR3: TGTGCCAGCAGCGCCTGGGGAATAGCTAACTATGGCTACACCTTC. Filled out from reference TRBV9 and TRBJ1-2, the complete variable domain reads DSGVTQTPKHLITATGQRVTLRCSPRSGDLSVYWYQQSLDQGLQFLIQYYNGEERAKGNILERFSAQQFPDLHSELNLSSLELGDSALYFCASSAWGIANYGYTFGSGTRLTVV.

This clonotype showed up just a few times. This rearrangement joins TRBV7-2 to TRBJ1-1; TRBD1 might be the D (6 bases). Germline-derived CDR1 and CDR2 are SGHTA and FQGNSA. V lost 5 bases, J lost 4 bases, and 14 bases lay in between. The CDR3 spans 14 residues. CDR3 coding DNA: TGTGCCAGCAGCCCACGACAGGCCCCCACTGAAGCTTTCTTT. It yields the protein CASSPRQAPTEAFF.

The chain is built from TRBV2 and TRBJ2-5, with D hard to call. The V end lost 5 bases, the J end lost 5 bases, and 12 bases lay between the germline ends. Germline V lookup: CDR1 SNHLY, CDR2 FYNNEI. The CDR3 loop spans 13 amino acids. The CDR3 DNA is TGTGCCAGCAGTCCACGGGTTGTGGAGACCCAGTACTTC. Its translation: CASSPRVVETQYF.

V gene TRBV4-2 combines with J gene TRBJ2-1; 7 nucleotides align to TRBD1. The J call may be wrong; the DNA end is better matched by TRBJ2-7. This CDR3 contains 14 residues. Germline CDR1 reads LGHNA; CDR2 reads YNFKEQ. CDR3 nucleotide sequence: TGTGCCAGCAGCCAAGGACAGGGATTCGGCGAGCAGTACTTC. Its translation: CASSQGQGFGEQYF.

There are many counts of this clonotype. The CDR3 DNA follows: TGTGCCAGCAGCGAAGCGGGGGGTCTCCCCTACGAGCAGTACTTC. Amino acid sequence: CASSEAGGLPYEQYF. V and J are TRBV7-9 and TRBJ2-5; 9 bases map to TRBD2. Gene TRBJ2-7 matches the end of the DNA better, so the J call may be wrong. The CDR3 spans 15 residues. Germline lookup yields CDR1 SEHNR and CDR2 FQNEAQ (reference sequence).